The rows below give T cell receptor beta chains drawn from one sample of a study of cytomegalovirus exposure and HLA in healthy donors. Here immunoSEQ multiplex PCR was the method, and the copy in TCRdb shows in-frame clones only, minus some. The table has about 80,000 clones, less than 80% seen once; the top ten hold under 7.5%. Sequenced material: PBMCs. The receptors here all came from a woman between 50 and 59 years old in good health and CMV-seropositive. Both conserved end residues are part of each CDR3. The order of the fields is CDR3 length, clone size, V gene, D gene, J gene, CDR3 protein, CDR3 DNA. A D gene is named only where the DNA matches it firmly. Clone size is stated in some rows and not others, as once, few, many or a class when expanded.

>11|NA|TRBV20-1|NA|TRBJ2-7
CSALGLYEQYF
TGCAGTGCTCTGGGCCTTTACGAGCAGTACTTC
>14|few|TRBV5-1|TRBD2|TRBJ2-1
CASATSGGHNEQFF
TGCGCCAGTGCGACTAGCGGGGGGCACAATGAGCAGTTCTTC
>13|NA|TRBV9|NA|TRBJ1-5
CASSVGQYQPQHF
TGTGCCAGCAGCGTAGGTCAGTATCAGCCCCAGCATTTT
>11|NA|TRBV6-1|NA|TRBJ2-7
CASSPNYEQYF
TGTGCCAGCAGCCCTAACTACGAGCAGTACTTC
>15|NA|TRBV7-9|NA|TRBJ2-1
CSSSLELAGTGEQFF
TGTTCCAGCAGCTTAGAACTAGCTGGGACGGGTGAGCAGTTCTTC
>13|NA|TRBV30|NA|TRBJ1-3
CAWSPTGPESIYF
TGTGCCTGGAGCCCTACAGGGCCCGAGTCCATATATTTT
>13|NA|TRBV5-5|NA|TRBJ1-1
CASSFSTYTEAFF
TGTGCCAGCAGCTTTTCGACATACACTGAAGCTTTCTTT
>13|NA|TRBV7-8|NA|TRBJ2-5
CASSFGTQETQYF
TGTGCCAGCAGCTTCGGTACCCAAGAGACCCAGTACTTC
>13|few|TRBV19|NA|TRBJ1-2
CASSIPNSYGYTF
TGTGCCAGTAGTATACCAAACAGCTATGGCTACACCTTC
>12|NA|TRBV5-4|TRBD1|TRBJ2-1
CASSSGQGGQFF
TGTGCCAGCAGCTCAGGACAGGGAGGTCAGTTCTTC
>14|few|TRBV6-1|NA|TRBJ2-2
CASSEAAHPGELFF
TGTGCCAGCAGTGAAGCGGCCCATCCCGGGGAGCTGTTTTTT
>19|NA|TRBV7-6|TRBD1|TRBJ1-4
CASSLFGTGGAGTNEKLFF
TGTGCCAGCAGCTTATTCGGGACAGGGGGCGCCGGGACTAATGAAAAACTGTTTTTT
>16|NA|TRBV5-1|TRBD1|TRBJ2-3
CASSLGGGQGANTQYF
TGCGCCAGCAGCTTGGGTGGGGGACAGGGGGCTAATACGCAGTATTTT
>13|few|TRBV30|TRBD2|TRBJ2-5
CAARISGEETQYF
TGTGCCGCCCGAATTAGCGGGGAAGAGACCCAGTACTTC
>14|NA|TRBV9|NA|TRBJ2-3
CASSSEGYTDTQYF
TGTGCCAGCAGCTCAGAGGGATATACAGATACGCAGTATTTT
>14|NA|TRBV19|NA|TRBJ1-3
CASSFPGSGNTIYF
TGTGCCAGTAGTTTCCCAGGGTCTGGAAACACCATATATTTT
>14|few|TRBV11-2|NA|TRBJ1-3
CASSFRLERNTIYF
TGTGCCAGCAGCTTCAGACTTGAACGAAACACCATATATTTT
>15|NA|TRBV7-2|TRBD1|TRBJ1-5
CASSFGSGGDQPQHF
TGTGCCAGCAGCTTCGGGTCAGGGGGCGATCAGCCCCAGCATTTT
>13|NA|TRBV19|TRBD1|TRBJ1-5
CASSAWTGQPQHF
TGTGCCAGTAGTGCCTGGACAGGCCAGCCCCAGCATTTT
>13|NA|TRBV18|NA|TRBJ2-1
CASSPPTGNEQFF
TGTGCCAGCTCACCACCCACGGGTAATGAGCAGTTCTTC
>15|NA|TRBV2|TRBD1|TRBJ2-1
CASSEPGQGAHEQFF
TGTGCCAGCAGTGAACCCGGACAGGGGGCCCATGAGCAGTTCTTC
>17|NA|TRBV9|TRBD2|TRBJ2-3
CASSVAEGLAGEDTQYF
TGTGCCAGCAGCGTAGCTGAAGGACTAGCGGGGGAAGATACGCAGTATTTT
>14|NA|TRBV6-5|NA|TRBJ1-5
CASSYSTAGQPQHF
TGTGCCAGCAGTTACTCGACAGCTGGGCAGCCCCAGCATTTT
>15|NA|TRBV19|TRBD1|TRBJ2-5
CASSLRTGTGETQYF
TGTGCCAGTAGTCTAAGGACAGGGACGGGGGAGACCCAGTACTTC
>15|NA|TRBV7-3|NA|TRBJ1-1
CASSLTSTVNTEAFF
TGTGCCAGCAGCTTAACCTCCACAGTCAACACTGAAGCTTTCTTT
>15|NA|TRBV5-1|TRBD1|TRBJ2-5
CASSRATGNQETQYF
TGCGCCAGCAGCAGGGCGACAGGGAACCAAGAGACCCAGTACTTC
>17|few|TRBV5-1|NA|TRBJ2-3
CASSSKATGSSTDTQYF
TGCGCCAGCAGCTCCAAGGCGACAGGCTCTAGCACAGATACGCAGTATTTT
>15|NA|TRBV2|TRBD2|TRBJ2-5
CASSERTSGPETQYF
TGTGCCAGCAGTGAAAGGACTAGCGGGCCAGAGACCCAGTACTTC
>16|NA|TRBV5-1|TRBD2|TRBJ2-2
CASSLLGGENTGELFF
TGCGCCAGCAGCTTGTTGGGAGGGGAGAACACCGGGGAGCTGTTTTTT
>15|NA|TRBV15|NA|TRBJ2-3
CATSSDGFGGHTQYF
TGTGCCACCAGCTCAGACGGGTTCGGGGGACATACGCAGTATTTT
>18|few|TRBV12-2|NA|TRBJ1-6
CASRLGSGERTYNSPLHF
TGTGCAAGTCGCTTAGGGTCAGGGGAGAGGACCTATAATTCACCCCTCCACTTT
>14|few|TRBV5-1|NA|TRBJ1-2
CASSPLYDSYGYTF
TGCGCCAGCAGCCCACTATACGACAGCTATGGCTACACCTTC
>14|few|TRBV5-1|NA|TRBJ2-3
CASSLNSGADTQYF
TGCGCCAGCAGCTTGAACTCGGGTGCGGATACGCAGTATTTT
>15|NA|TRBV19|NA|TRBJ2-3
CASSMASSGTDTQYF
TGTGCCAGTAGTATGGCTAGCTCGGGCACAGATACGCAGTATTTT
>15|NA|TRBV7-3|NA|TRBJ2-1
CASSLEGSGYNEQFF
TGTGCCAGCAGCTTAGAGGGATCCGGTTACAATGAGCAGTTCTTC
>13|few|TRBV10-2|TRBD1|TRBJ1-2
CASSHGTDQGYTF
TGCGCCAGCAGCCACGGGACAGATCAAGGCTACACCTTC
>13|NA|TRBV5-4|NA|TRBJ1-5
CASSFQGEQPQHF
TGTGCCAGCAGCTTCCAGGGCGAGCAGCCCCAGCATTTT
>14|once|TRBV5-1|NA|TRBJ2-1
CASRGDSGYNEQFF
TGCGCCAGCAGGGGTGATAGCGGATACAATGAGCAGTTCTTC
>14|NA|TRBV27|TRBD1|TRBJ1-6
CASRTGAWASPLHF
TGTGCCAGCAGGACAGGGGCCTGGGCTTCACCCCTCCACTTT
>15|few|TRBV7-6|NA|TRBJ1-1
CASSTETSKNTEAFF
TGTGCCAGCAGCACAGAGACATCCAAGAACACTGAAGCTTTCTTT
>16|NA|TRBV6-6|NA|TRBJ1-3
CASSYIRQGPSSPIYF
TGTGCCAGCAGTTACATCCGGCAGGGGCCTAGCTCGCCCATATATTTT
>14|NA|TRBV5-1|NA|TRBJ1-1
CASSLEPTNTEAFF
TGCGCCAGCAGCTTGGAACCGACTAACACTGAAGCTTTCTTT
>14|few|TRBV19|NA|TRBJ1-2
CASSTRPGSYGYTF
TGTGCCAGTAGTACCCGCCCTGGGAGCTATGGCTACACCTTC
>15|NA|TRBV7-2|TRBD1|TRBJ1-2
CASSSRQGFGYGYTF
TGTGCCAGCAGCTCCAGACAGGGATTCGGCTATGGCTACACCTTC
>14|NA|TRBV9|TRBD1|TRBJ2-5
CASSVAGGIATQYF
TGTGCCAGCAGCGTAGCAGGGGGAATAGCGACCCAGTACTTC
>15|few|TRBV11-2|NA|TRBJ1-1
CASSLGPEMNTEAFF
TGTGCCAGCAGCTTAGGCCCAGAAATGAACACTGAAGCTTTCTTT
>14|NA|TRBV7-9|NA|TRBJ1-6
CASSTRESLSPLHF
TGTGCCAGCAGCACCCGGGAATCACTATCACCCCTCCACTTT